One sample yielded the 14 T cell receptor beta chains listed below, sequenced in a study of shared clonotypes between healthy human individuals. Data came from immunoSEQ multiplex PCR; TCRdb stores just in-frame clones and leaves some out. The sample holds 2 million or so clones; around 95% are singletons and the top ten take 0.13%. The sequencing input was naive CD4+ T cells sorted from blood. Subset noted: CD45RA+ positively selected. Every receptor here comes from a man between 18 and 29 years old in good health.

CDR3 protein: CASSLAQGNEQFF. The DNA for the CDR3 is TGTGCCAGCAGCTTAGCGCAAGGGAATGAGCAGTTCTTC. The V and J genes are TRBV7-6 and TRBJ2-1; D remains ambiguous. With 0 bases removed from V and 7 bases from J, the gap between germline ends came to 7 bases. Germline CDR1 is SGHVS and CDR2 is FNYEAQ. CDR3 length equals 13 residues.

This chain uses TRBV2 with TRBJ1-2; D gene unclear. The CDR3 sequence is 11 residues long. CDR1 is SNHLY, CDR2 FYNNEI, per germline. Between the trimmed V and J ends, which lost 3 bases and 4 bases, there was a span of 3 bases. In DNA form, the CDR3 reads TGTGCCAGCAGTGAGATCTATGGCTACACCTTC. Translated, it gives CASSEIYGYTF.

This sequence joins TRBV13 and TRBJ2-1; 7 bases fit TRBD2. Looked up from germline, CDR1 is PRHDT and CDR2 is FYEKMQ (reference sequence). Trimming removed 4 bases from V and 3 bases from J; junction bases left unmatched: 6. The CDR3 consists of 15 residues. In nucleotides, the CDR3 is TGTGCCAGCAGCTCAACGGGAGGTATCTACAATGAGCAGTTCTTC. Translating it yields CASSSTGGIYNEQFF.

The chain is built from TRBV7-2 and TRBJ1-1, with 8 bases aligning to TRBD1. The CDR3 is made up of 12 amino acids. The germline CDR1 and CDR2 sequences are SGHTA and FQGNSA. V gave up 5 bases and J gave up 7 bases; unmatched junction bases: 3. DNA for the CDR3: TGTGCCAGCAGCCGAGGGACAGGTGAAGCTTTCTTT. Amino acids: CASSRGTGEAFF.

The V call is TRBV6-6, the J call TRBJ2-5; a possible D gene is TRBD2 (6 bases). V was shortened by 2 bases and J by 3 bases, with 13 bases between the two germline ends. Per the germline V gene, CDR1 is MNHNY and CDR2 is SVGAGI (reference sequence). The CDR3 loop spans 15 amino acids. CDR3 nucleotide sequence: TGTGCCAGCAGTTACCTTTACGGGAGAGAAGAGACCCAGTACTTC. This translates into CASSYLYGREETQYF.

The rearrangement joins TRBV5-4 to TRBJ2-2; a possible D gene is TRBD1 (5 bases). With 0 bases removed from V and 2 bases from J, the gap between germline ends came to 11 bases. The germline gives CDR1 SGHNT, CDR2 YYREEE (reference sequence). This CDR3 spans 16 amino acids. The CDR3 loop is CASSLVGAVNTGELFF. DNA of the CDR3: TGTGCCAGCAGCTTGGTAGGGGCGGTTAACACCGGGGAGCTGTTTTTT.

Comments on this clone: Other DNA sequences in this specimen translate into the identical CDR3. DNA for the CDR3: TGTGCCAGTAGTATACGCGGGAGCTCCTACAATGAGCAGTTCTTC. Translation: CASSIRGSSYNEQFF. The chain is built from TRBV19 and TRBJ2-1, with 7 bases matching TRBD2. Germline CDR1 and CDR2: LNHDA and SQIVND (reference sequence). The V and J ends lost 2 bases and 0 bases, in that order; junction bases with no gene match: 1. The length of the CDR3 is 15 residues.

The rearrangement joins TRBV11-2 to TRBJ1-2; perhaps TRBD1 as D (6 bases). This CDR3 spans 15 amino acids. V was cut by 5 bases and J by 4 bases, with 17 bases left in between. Germline values: CDR1 SGHAT, CDR2 FQNNGV. CDR3 amino acids: CASSPAAGDGYGYTF. CDR3 bases: TGTGCCAGCAGCCCCGCGGCAGGGGATGGCTATGGCTACACCTTC. Filled out from reference TRBV11-2 and TRBJ1-2, the complete variable domain reads EAGVAQSPRYKIIEKRQSVAFWCNPISGHATLYWYQQILGQGPKLLIQFQNNGVVDDSQLPKDRFSAERLKGVDSTLKIQPAKLEDSAVYLCASSPAAGDGYGYTFGSGTRLTVV.

In DNA form, the CDR3 reads TGTGCCAGCTCATCCGGGACAGGGGACAATGAGCAGTTCTTC. Its translation is CASSSGTGDNEQFF. This chain connects TRBV18 to TRBJ2-1; 10 bases are shared with TRBD1. The CDR3 contains 14 residues. CDR1 and CDR2 (germline): KGHSH, LQKENI. The junction had 3 bases not matched to a gene; V was cut back by 5 bases and J by 5 bases.

V is TRBV2 and J is TRBJ2-1, with 7 bases identical to TRBD2. CDR3 length equals 15 residues. Germline CDR1 and CDR2: SNHLY and FYNNEI. J was trimmed by 2 bases and V by 7 bases; bases with no gene match: 8. For the CDR3, the DNA is TGTGCCAGCACTGGGGACTACTTGGCCTACAATGAGCAGTTCTTC. Residues: CASTGDYLAYNEQFF.

V gene TRBV20-1 combines with J gene TRBJ2-7; the D gene is possibly TRBD2 (5 bases). The V end lost 8 bases, the J end lost 3 bases, and 11 bases lay between the germline ends. This CDR3 has 11 amino acids. Germline V gene lookup returns CDR1 DFQATT and CDR2 SNEGSKA (reference sequence). The CDR3 spells CSPGLIYEQYF. The DNA of the CDR3 is TGCAGTCCTGGACTGATCTACGAGCAGTACTTC.

This chain joins TRBV5-8 and TRBJ2-5, with D unresolved. The V gene lost 2 bases and the J gene lost 0 bases, with 5 bases spanning the gap. CDR1 is SGHTS and CDR2 is YDEGEE in the germline V gene. The CDR3 has 13 amino acids. CDR3 nucleotides: TGTGCCAGCAGCTTAAACTACCAAGAGACCCAGTACTTC. It translates to CASSLNYQETQYF.

The genes are TRBV5-1 and TRBJ2-3; TRBD1 is a possible D gene (5 bases). Looked up from germline, CDR1 is SGHRS and CDR2 is YFSETQ. The CDR3 consists of 13 residues. Trimming shortened V by 3 bases and J by 2 bases, and 7 bases separated the two germline ends. DNA for the CDR3: TGCGCCAGCAGCTCGGACAACACAGATACGCAGTATTTT. Translation gives CASSSDNTDTQYF.

On this clone itself: The sample contains more than one DNA sequence encoding this CDR3. The chain employs TRBV10-3 and TRBJ2-5, with D tentatively TRBD1 (6 bases). The germline V gene has CDR1 ENHRY and CDR2 SYGVKD. The CDR3 runs 11 residues. V shed 10 bases and J shed 3 bases, with 9 bases lying between them. The CDR3 DNA sequence: TGTGCCACCGCAGGGGAAGAGACCCAGTACTTC. Its protein is CATAGEETQYF.